These T cell receptor beta chains were read from a single sample in a study of T cells after somatic rescue of genetic block. Method: immunoSEQ multiplex PCR; TCRdb's copy keeps in-frame clones and lacks some. Of some 13,000 clones in the sample, roughly 72% are singletons; the top ten hold around 20%. Input material: peripheral blood mononuclear cells (PBMCs). Receptors were obtained from a boy between 5 and 17 years old. Each CDR3 is given with its conserved first and last residue. Fields, in order: J gene, V gene, clone size, D gene, CDR3 protein. The D gene is left open where the match is weak. Rows may omit the clone size; those that give it use once, few, many or a size class.

TRBJ1-5	TRBV5-1	medium-sized	NA	CASSLERGQPQHF
TRBJ2-7	TRBV11-2	NA	NA	CASRVQGREQYF
TRBJ1-4	TRBV5-1	NA	NA	CASSLGTGFNEKLFF
TRBJ1-1	TRBV5-8	NA	NA	CASSLTGSAFF
TRBJ2-7	TRBV15	NA	NA	CATSRDLPPLGVYEQYF
TRBJ2-1	TRBV5-1	NA	NA	CASSFGGGINEQFF
TRBJ1-2	TRBV6-1	once	NA	CASSEGISEISYGYTF
TRBJ1-4	TRBV5-1	NA	NA	CASSFGLQGTGANEKLFF
TRBJ1-2	TRBV19	medium-sized	NA	CASSIPPSQGPYGYTF
TRBJ2-3	TRBV5-1	NA	TRBD2	CASSFGTSGRMDTQYF
TRBJ1-2	TRBV2	NA	NA	CASSYIAGTF
TRBJ1-1	TRBV5-4	NA	NA	CASSPSGRGNTEAFF
TRBJ2-4	TRBV19	once	NA	CATRNRRPEDIQYF
TRBJ1-5	TRBV18	NA	NA	CASSPGLWNQPQHF
TRBJ2-1	TRBV19	NA	TRBD2	CASSISSGSWNEQFF
TRBJ2-5	TRBV4-1	NA	TRBD2	CASSQARAGDYETQYF
TRBJ2-5	TRBV4-2	NA	NA	CASSLPGAGGGETQYF
TRBJ2-7	TRBV6-6	NA	NA	CASTQGPTYEQYF
TRBJ1-5	TRBV2	once	NA	CASSGSLTAHYNQPQHF
TRBJ2-7	TRBV11-3	NA	TRBD1	CASSFDRGSSYEQYF
TRBJ1-5	TRBV2	once	TRBD1	CASRAGGSRGNQPQHF
TRBJ2-1	TRBV6-1	NA	TRBD2	CASSSSGSSYNEQFF
TRBJ2-5	TRBV5-1	NA	NA	CASSPDKGLETQYF
TRBJ1-6	TRBV28	NA	NA	CASISSSFSLHF
TRBJ2-1	TRBV4-1	once	NA	CASSQGYGRSYNEQFF
TRBJ1-4	TRBV6-5	NA	NA	CASSNSATNEKLFF
TRBJ2-1	TRBV18	NA	NA	CASSPLDFYSYNEQFF
TRBJ1-4	TRBV19	NA	NA	CASSIGTALNEKLFF
TRBJ1-1	TRBV6-5	NA	NA	CASSYYGGEAFF
TRBJ2-7	TRBV7-9	NA	TRBD1	CASSLGPQGSYEQYF